One sample yielded the 20 T cell receptor beta chains listed below, sequenced in a study of shared clonotypes between healthy human individuals. The method was immunoSEQ multiplex PCR; TCRdb's version includes in-frame clones alone and lacks a portion of them. In the table there are roughly 2.5 million clones, about 92% of which are singletons. The specimen was naive CD4+ T cells sorted from blood. Noted subset: CD45RA+ positively selected. The receptors shown here come from a man younger than 35 in good health.

This clone was detected only a few times. This chain links TRBV6-6 with TRBJ1-1, with no clear D. V gave up 6 bases and J gave up 0 bases, with 11 bases separating them. Looked up from germline, CDR1 is MNHNY and CDR2 is SVGAGI (reference sequence). The CDR3 is made up of 14 amino acids. The CDR3 spells CASRFRELNTEAFF. In DNA, the CDR3 is TGTGCCAGCAGATTCCGGGAATTGAACACTGAAGCTTTCTTT.

This chain joins TRBV18 and TRBJ2-7, with a possible D match to TRBD2 (7 bases). V was cut by 0 bases and J by 3 bases, with 9 bases left in between. Looked up from germline, CDR1 is KGHSH and CDR2 is LQKENI. The CDR3 loop spans 14 amino acids. The CDR3 sequence: CASSPPGGVYEQYF. CDR3 bases: TGTGCCAGCTCACCACCAGGGGGGGTCTACGAGCAGTACTTC.

This sequence joins TRBV10-3 and TRBJ2-3; TRBD1 or TRBD2 may be the D gene (6 bases each). V was pared by 8 bases and J by 0 bases, with 12 bases between. The CDR3 length is 14 residues. Germline CDR1 reads ENHRY; CDR2 reads SYGVKD. CDR3 nucleotides: TGTGCCATCCGGGGGCAGGATAGCACAGATACGCAGTATTTT. Its protein product is CAIRGQDSTDTQYF.

A remark on this clone: Other DNA sequences from this sample encode an identical CDR3 as well. V gene TRBV20-1 combines with J gene TRBJ2-5; tentatively, D is TRBD1 (6 bases). Germline loops: CDR1 DFQATT, CDR2 SNEGSKA (reference sequence). The germline V and J ends were trimmed by 5 bases and 3 bases, with 7 bases remaining between them. The CDR3 loop spans 11 amino acids. CDR3 region: CSAHREETQYF. CDR3 in DNA: TGCAGTGCTCACAGGGAAGAGACCCAGTACTTC.

The chain combines TRBV14 with TRBJ2-5; D ambiguous. Germline V gene lookup returns CDR1 SGHDN and CDR2 FVKESK. Trimming took off 2 bases at V and 2 bases at J, with 9 bases between the two ends. The CDR3 length is 14 residues. CDR3 nucleotides: TGTGCCAGCAGCCAATTTAAGGCACAAGAGACCCAGTACTTC. This gives the protein CASSQFKAQETQYF.

This chain joins TRBV19 and TRBJ1-6; 7 bases map to TRBD1. Germline assignment: CDR1 LNHDA and CDR2 SQIVND (reference sequence). V was clipped by 0 bases and J by 6 bases; unmatched bases: 5. The CDR3 covers 16 residues. CDR3 sequence (DNA): TGTGCCAGTAGTATAGAGACAGGGTCTGCTAATTCACCCCTCCACTTT. Its protein is CASSIETGSANSPLHF.

The genes are TRBV10-3 and TRBJ2-5; 7 nucleotides line up with TRBD2. The CDR3 loop spans 13 amino acids. V gave up 6 bases and J gave up 5 bases; unmatched junction bases: 6. Looked up from germline, CDR1 is ENHRY and CDR2 is SYGVKD. The CDR3 sequence is CAIRAGPGETQYF. CDR3 in DNA: TGTGCCATCAGAGCGGGACCCGGGGAGACCCAGTACTTC.

The gene calls are TRBV5-1 and TRBJ1-1; 9 nucleotides agree with TRBD1. The junction had 15 bases not matched to a gene; V was cut back by 4 bases and J by 5 bases. Germline-derived CDR1 and CDR2 are SGHRS and YFSETQ. The CDR3 length is 17 residues. The CDR3 DNA reads TGCGCCAGCAGCCCGGGGGTAAACAGGGGGCGAAGTACTGAAGCTTTCTTT. It specifies CASSPGVNRGRSTEAFF.

V gene TRBV15 combines with J gene TRBJ2-5; 7 bases align to TRBD2. V shed 1 base, J shed 5 bases, and the junction held 7 bases outside the gene matches. In germline, CDR1 is LNHNV, CDR2 YYDKDF (reference sequence). The CDR3 has 15 amino acids. CDR3 in amino acids: CATSRGGGLVETQYF. The DNA of the CDR3 is TGTGCCACCAGCAGAGGAGGCGGACTAGTTGAGACCCAGTACTTC.

On this clone itself: Within the sample, other DNA sequences also encode this same CDR3. The genes are TRBV5-1 and TRBJ1-3; no clear D. This CDR3 comprises 14 residues. The V gene lost 3 bases and the J gene lost 0 bases, with 7 bases spanning the gap. The germline V gene has CDR1 SGHRS and CDR2 YFSETQ. The CDR3 DNA reads as TGCGCCAGCAGCTCAGGAGACTCTGGAAACACCATATATTTT. It specifies CASSSGDSGNTIYF.

As for this clone: Different DNA sequences within this sample yield the same CDR3. This chain uses TRBV5-1 with TRBJ2-7, with D possibly TRBD1 on 6 matching bases. The CDR3 loop spans 14 amino acids. CDR1 and CDR2 (germline): SGHRS, YFSETQ. Trimming cost V 0 bases and J 2 bases, with 9 bases left between them. CDR3 in amino acids: CASSLGGTTYEQYF. The CDR3 nucleotides read TGCGCCAGCAGCTTGGGGGGGACAACCTACGAGCAGTACTTC.

The chain combines TRBV19 with TRBJ1-5; TRBD1 matches at 10 bases. The V gene end was trimmed by 3 bases and the J gene end by 7 bases; junction bases not matched to a gene: 6. Germline V gene sequence: CDR1 LNHDA, CDR2 SQIVND (reference sequence). The CDR3 is 15 residues long. Here the CDR3 reads CASSIDRGQGQPQHF. The CDR3 nucleotides read TGTGCCAGTAGTATCGACAGGGGGCAAGGACAGCCCCAGCATTTT. The entire variable domain, with the rest obtained from reference TRBV19 and TRBJ1-5, is as follows: DGGITQSPKYLFRKEGQNVTLSCEQNLNHDAMYWYRQDPGQGLRLIYYSQIVNDFQKGDIAEGYSVSREKKESFPLTVTSAQKNPTAFYLCASSIDRGQGQPQHFGDGTRLSIL.

The chain couples TRBV5-1 to TRBJ2-2, with D tentatively TRBD1 (5 bases). Germline lookup yields CDR1 SGHRS and CDR2 YFSETQ. The CDR3 has 15 amino acids. The V and J ends lost 4 bases and 1 base respectively, with 11 bases between them. In nucleotides, the CDR3 is TGCGCCAGCAGCGCCGAAGGGGTGAACACCGGGGAGCTGTTTTTT. Translating gives CASSAEGVNTGELFF.

The chain combines TRBV6-5 with TRBJ1-6, with 7 bases lining up with TRBD1. This CDR3 is built from 15 residues. The J segment lost 7 bases and the V segment lost 5 bases, leaving 8 bases of the junction unmatched. Germline V CDR1 and CDR2: MNHEY, SVGAGI. The CDR3: CASSLLTGTNSPLHF. The CDR3 coding sequence is TGTGCCAGCAGTCTTCTGACAGGGACCAATTCACCCCTCCACTTT.

The rearrangement links TRBV6-1 to TRBJ2-1; 9 bases line up with TRBD2. The CDR3 runs 16 residues. The ends lost 4 bases at V and 9 bases at J; junction bases unmatched: 13. Germline V lookup: CDR1 MNHNS, CDR2 SASEGT. CDR3 amino acids: CASSAVPGLASSEQFF. DNA for the CDR3: TGTGCCAGCAGTGCAGTTCCGGGACTAGCATCCTCTGAGCAGTTCTTC.

This chain uses TRBV6-1 with TRBJ2-3, with D uncertain. Germline CDR1 and CDR2: MNHNS and SASEGT. This CDR3 is 13 amino acids long. Deletions cut 6 bases from V and 4 bases from J, with 11 bases between. The CDR3, as DNA: TGTGCCAGCAGGGCCCCAGGCGCAGATACGCAGTATTTT. Protein product: CASRAPGADTQYF.

This clone was observed a handful of times. The gene calls are TRBV5-1 and TRBJ1-2; D unclear. CDR3 length equals 13 residues. Germline CDR1 SGHRS, CDR2 YFSETQ. Trimming left V 1 base short and J 6 bases short, with 10 bases between. CDR3 DNA: TGCGCCAGCAGCTTGACGCGGACGGATGGCTACACCTTC. Translated: CASSLTRTDGYTF.

The chain links TRBV4-1 to TRBJ1-3; D is unclear. The V end lost 5 bases, the J end lost 8 bases, and 16 bases lay between the germline ends. This CDR3 comprises 14 residues. CDR1 and CDR2 (germline): MGHRA, YSYEKL. The DNA of the CDR3 is TGCGCCAGCAGCATGGACCGCAACACGGACACCATATATTTT. Its protein is CASSMDRNTDTIYF.

The V call is TRBV4-3, the J call TRBJ2-7; 7 bases are a match to TRBD2. V lost 4 bases to trimming and J lost 3 bases; unmatched junction nucleotides: 12. CDR3 length equals 16 residues. Germline values: CDR1 LGHNA, CDR2 YSLEER. The DNA of the CDR3 is TGCGCCAGCAGCCCCCAGGGAGGGAGCGGAATCTACGAGCAGTACTTC. This encodes CASSPQGGSGIYEQYF.

The chain combines TRBV10-3 with TRBJ2-7, with no clear D. Trimming shortened V by 2 bases and J by 4 bases, and 6 bases separated the two germline ends. Germline V gene sequence: CDR1 ENHRY, CDR2 SYGVKD. The CDR3 consists of 12 residues. CDR3 bases: TGTGCCATCAGTGAGCAAATTTACGAGCAGTACTTC. Encoded protein: CAISEQIYEQYF.